This TCR beta chain was captured in a study of T-cell memory formation after mild COVID-19. This clonotype was found a few times. Via MiXCR, TCRdb re-called the 5' RACE reads, giving one row per CDR3 protein. The table shows about half a million distinct CDR3 sequences, with about 18% occurring only once. The TCR originated in an adult woman who had mild COVID-19 (a few samples of this study predate the infection). Cell type and time point are not known. Sequenced sample: PBMCs or a T cell subset sorted from them (not recorded which).

As DNA, the CDR3 is TGTGCCAGCATCGAGGGGACTCTGAACACTGAAGCTTTCTTT. This codes for CASIEGTLNTEAFF. The genes are TRBV7-6 and TRBJ1-1; D is possibly TRBD1 (5 bases). V was clipped by 7 bases and J by 0 bases, with 12 bases between them. Germline CDR1 SGHVS, CDR2 FNYEAQ. This CDR3 has 14 amino acids.